This entry concerns a single T cell receptor (beta chain). The record originates from a study of cytomegalovirus exposure and HLA in healthy donors. The CDR3 sequence is 13 residues long. V was cut by 1 base and J by 5 bases, with 8 bases left in between. The V gene's germline CDR1 is SGHVS and CDR2 FQNEAQ. Both 60 Vbeta primers and 13 Jbeta primers went into the PCR. TCRdb keeps only in-frame clones here, not all; method: immunoSEQ multiplex PCR. Here the sample spans roughly 150,000 clones, approximately 88% being singletons. The receptor's source is a woman between 18 and 29 years old in good health and CMV-seronegative. Sequenced input: PBMCs. The J gene is TRBJ2-5, the V gene TRBV7-8; D remains unclear. Here the CDR3 reads CASSLGLEETQYF. The DNA of the CDR3 is TGTGCCAGCAGCTTAGGCCTCGAGGAGACCCAGTACTTC.